A single T cell receptor beta chain is shown here with its context. The CDR3 has 14 amino acids. The germline CDR1 and CDR2 sequences are MNHNY and SVGAGI (reference sequence). V lost 3 bases and J 7 bases, leaving 16 bases between the germline ends. These oral cavity squamous cell carcinomas were HPV-negative and locally advanced. Blood libraries mostly used 400 to 500 ng genomic DNA, six replicates each. Libraries were prepared by immunoSEQ multiplex PCR; TCRdb keeps only in-frame clonotypes and omits some of them. The repertoire includes 75,000 or so clones, about 84% of them detected once, and about 3.1% sits in the top ten. The record originates from a study of neoadjuvant anti-PD-1 for oral cavity cancer. Study-wide context: Around day 43, patients without progression received a fourth nivolumab dose before surgery.

Material: PBMCs, obtained before nivolumab (anti-PD-1) treatment. This receptor was identified in a person aged 40-85 years with oral cavity squamous cell carcinoma. V and J are TRBV6-6 and TRBJ2-7, with D perhaps matching TRBD1 (5 bases). The CDR3 sequence is CASSYGVGKGEQYF. The CDR3 nucleotides read TGTGCCAGCAGTTATGGGGTTGGGAAGGGGGAGCAGTACTTC.